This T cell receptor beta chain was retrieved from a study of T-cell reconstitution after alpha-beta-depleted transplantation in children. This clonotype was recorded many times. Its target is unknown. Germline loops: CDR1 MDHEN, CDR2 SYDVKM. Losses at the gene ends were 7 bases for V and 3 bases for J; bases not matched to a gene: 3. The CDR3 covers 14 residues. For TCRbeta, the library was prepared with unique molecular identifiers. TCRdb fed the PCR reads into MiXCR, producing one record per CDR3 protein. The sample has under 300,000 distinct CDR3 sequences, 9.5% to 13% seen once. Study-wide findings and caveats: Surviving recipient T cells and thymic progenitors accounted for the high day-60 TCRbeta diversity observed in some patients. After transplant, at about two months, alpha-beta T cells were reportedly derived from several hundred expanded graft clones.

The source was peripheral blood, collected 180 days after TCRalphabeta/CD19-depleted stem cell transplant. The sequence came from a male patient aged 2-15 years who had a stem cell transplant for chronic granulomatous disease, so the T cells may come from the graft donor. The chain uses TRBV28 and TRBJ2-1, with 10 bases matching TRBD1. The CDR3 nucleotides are TGTGCCAGCAAGTGGACAGGGGGCTACAATGAGCAGTTCTTC. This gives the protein CASKWTGGYNEQFF.